The present entry profiles one TCR beta chain with its context. The CDR3 is 14 residues long. Germline CDR1 SEHNR, CDR2 FQNEAQ (reference sequence). Trimming shortened V by 0 bases and J by 6 bases, and 12 bases separated the two germline ends. TCRdb re-analysed the 5' RACE reads in MiXCR, keeping a single row per CDR3 protein. The repertoire holds roughly 750,000 distinct CDR3 sequences, with approximately 22% as singletons. The data derive from a study of identical twins. The sample was also linked to a second study, of T cells expressing NK-cell markers.

The origin of this receptor is a woman under 30 in good health. The rearrangement joins TRBV7-9 to TRBJ2-7; D possibly corresponds to TRBD2 (6 bases). The specimen was PBMCs. Written as DNA, the CDR3 is TGTGCCAGCAGCTTAGCGGGGACTCCCGGCGAGCAGTACTTC. Protein product: CASSLAGTPGEQYF.